This is a list of T cell receptor beta chains from one sample in a study of breast tumors, draining lymph nodes, adjacent tissues. TCRdb used MiXCR to reprocess the multiplex PCR reads, holding one entry per CDR3 protein. The sample shows more than 5,500 distinct CDR3 sequences, approximately 42% of them seen only once. Sequenced material: tumor-adjacent breast tissue. These receptors all stem from a female donor with breast cancer. Some clones in this sample may be carry-over from other donors' samples. CDR3s include the opening cysteine and the closing phenylalanine or tryptophan. D genes are given only for firm matches. Only part of the rows carry a size: once, few, many, or a class if the clone is expanded.

j_call | clone_size | d_call | v_call | cdr3_aa | cdr3_nt
TRBJ2-5 | NA | TRBD2 | TRBV11-1 | CASSLERPLAGGEEETQYF | TGTGCCAGCAGCTTAGAGAGGCCGCTAGCGGGAGGCGAGGAAGAGACCCAGTACTTC
TRBJ2-1 | many | TRBD2 | TRBV19 | CASSFGLAPYNEQFF | TGTGCCAGTAGTTTCGGACTAGCTCCCTACAATGAGCAGTTCTTC
TRBJ2-7 | NA | TRBD1 | TRBV4-3 | CASSPEGAGGRYF | TGCGCCAGCAGCCCCGAGGGGGCGGGCGGGCGGTACTTC
TRBJ1-2 | NA | TRBD1 | TRBV2 | CASSDQGASNYGYTF | TGTGCCAGCAGTGATCAGGGGGCGAGTAACTATGGCTACACCTTC
TRBJ2-7 | NA | NA | TRBV5-5 | CASSLIGYEQYF | TGTGCCAGCAGCTTGATCGGCTACGAGCAGTACTTC
TRBJ2-1 | NA | TRBD2 | TRBV7-9 | CASSFTSGNEQFF | TGTGCCAGCAGCTTTACTAGCGGGAATGAGCAGTTCTTC
TRBJ2-1 | many | TRBD2 | TRBV20-1 | CSAEPRGAGAWNEQFF | TGCAGTGCAGAGCCTCGTGGAGCGGGAGCGTGGAATGAGCAGTTCTTC
TRBJ2-1 | NA | TRBD2 | TRBV7-2 | CASSPNLAGGRNEQFF | TGTGCCAGCAGCCCAAACCTAGCGGGAGGCAGGAATGAGCAGTTCTTC
TRBJ2-1 | medium-sized | NA | TRBV4-3 | CASSQDGSASSYNEQFF | TGCGCCAGCAGCCAAGATGGGAGCGCGAGCTCCTACAATGAGCAGTTCTTC
TRBJ2-3 | NA | NA | TRBV7-2 | CASSVRTSDTQYF | TGTGCCAGCAGCGTAAGGACATCAGATACGCAGTATTTT
TRBJ2-3 | NA | NA | TRBV29-1 | CSVETGTDTQYF | TGCAGCGTTGAAACAGGGACAGATACGCAGTATTTT
TRBJ2-1 | many | NA | TRBV2 | CATKIRAGYNKQFF | TGTGCCACCAAAATCCGCGCCGGCTACAATAAGCAGTTCTTC
TRBJ1-4 | many | TRBD1 | TRBV18 | CASSRTGGGNEKLFF | TGTGCCAGCTCCCGGACAGGGGGCGGGAATGAAAAACTGTTTTTT
TRBJ2-1 | many | NA | TRBV4-1 | CASSQVLSRGGNEQFF | TGCGCCAGCAGCCAAGTTCTGTCCAGGGGAGGGAATGAGCAGTTCTTC
TRBJ2-1 | NA | TRBD1 | TRBV9 | CASSVGQGTNEQFF | TGTGCCAGCAGCGTAGGACAGGGTACCAATGAGCAGTTCTTC
TRBJ2-2 | medium-sized | TRBD1 | TRBV7-2 | CASQGQFTGELFF | TGTGCCTCCCAGGGACAGTTCACCGGGGAGCTGTTTTTT
TRBJ1-5 | NA | NA | TRBV7-2 | CASSLASVGVQPQHF | TGTGCCAGCAGCTTAGCTTCAGTAGGGGTTCAGCCCCAGCATTTT
TRBJ2-3 | NA | NA | TRBV6-4 | CASSDEGVGDTQYF | TGTGCCAGCAGTGACGAGGGAGTAGGTGATACGCAGTATTTT
TRBJ2-7 | large | NA | TRBV20-1 | CSASQGHTYEQYF | TGCAGTGCATCGCAGGGGCACACCTACGAGCAGTACTTC
TRBJ2-7 | once | TRBD2 | TRBV7-2 | CASSIGTSGNYEQYF | TGTGCCAGCAGCATCGGGACTAGCGGGAACTACGAGCAGTACTTC
TRBJ2-3 | NA | NA | TRBV6-1 | CASYGYSTDTQYF | TGTGCCAGTTATGGATATAGCACAGATACGCAGTATTTT
TRBJ2-1 | NA | TRBD1 | TRBV28 | CASSLEQGALDEQFF | TGTGCCAGCAGTTTAGAACAGGGGGCATTGGATGAGCAGTTCTTC
TRBJ1-6 | NA | NA | TRBV5-8 | CASSLGAFSTLHF | TGTGCCAGCAGCTTGGGGGCCTTTTCCACCCTCCACTTT
TRBJ1-6 | NA | NA | TRBV2 | CASSEAVGLDPGSPLHF | TGTGCCAGCAGTGAAGCTGTCGGGCTTGATCCGGGTTCACCCCTCCACTTT
TRBJ2-3 | NA | NA | TRBV5-4 | CASSLVGTGLYTQYF | TGTGCCAGCAGCTTAGTGGGGACCGGTTTGTATACGCAGTATTTT
TRBJ2-1 | NA | TRBD2 | TRBV12-3/TRBV12-4 | CASRPSGSDGNEQFF | TGTGCCAGCAGGCCTAGCGGGAGTGACGGCAATGAGCAGTTCTTC
TRBJ2-3 | NA | NA | TRBV14 | CAISLGTDTQYF | TGTGCCATCTCCCTTGGCACAGATACGCAGTACTTT
TRBJ2-1 | many | TRBD1 | TRBV11-3 | CASSLTGGYNEQFF | TGTGCCAGCAGCTTAACAGGGGGCTACAATGAGCAGTTCTTC
TRBJ1-6 | medium-sized | NA | TRBV7-9 | CASSFGQNSPLHF | TGTGCCAGCAGCTTTGGTCAAAATTCACCCCTCCACTTT
TRBJ2-1 | medium-sized | NA | TRBV4-3 | CASSQDPGAGNEQFF | TGCGCCAGCAGCCAAGATCCGGGCGCGGGGAATGAGCAGTTCTTC
TRBJ2-7 | NA | TRBD2 | TRBV20-1 | CSALRGSNYEQYF | TGCAGTGCCCTTCGCGGGAGTAACTACGAGCAGTACTTC
TRBJ1-5 | NA | NA | TRBV15 | CATSREEVQPQHF | TGTGCCACCAGCAGAGAAGAGGTTCAGCCCCAGCATTTT
TRBJ2-7 | NA | NA | TRBV15 | CATSREARLSFYEQYF | TGTGCCACCAGCAGAGAGGCCCGACTTTCTTTCTACGAGCAGTACTTC
TRBJ2-7 | NA | NA | TRBV5-4 | CASSLGSVSEQYF | TGTGCCAGCAGCTTGGGTAGCGTGTCCGAGCAGTACTTC
TRBJ1-4 | medium-sized | TRBD1 | TRBV4-2 | CASSQDQRDRGGEKLFF | TGTGCCAGCAGCCAAGATCAAAGAGACAGGGGTGGAGAAAAACTGTTTTTT
TRBJ2-5 | NA | NA | TRBV7-2 | CASSWRAGAETQYF | TGTGCCAGCAGCTGGCGTGCGGGGGCGGAGACCCAGTACTTC
TRBJ2-1 | many | TRBD2 | TRBV18 | CASSPAAGAFYNEQFF | TGTGCCAGCTCACCAGCGGCGGGAGCATTCTACAATGAGCAGTTCTTC
TRBJ2-5 | many | TRBD1 | TRBV6-2/TRBV6-3 | CASSSDRGGQETQYF | TGTGCCAGCAGTTCAGACAGGGGTGGGCAAGAGACCCAGTACTTC
TRBJ1-1 | NA | NA | TRBV28 | CASSFYMGSPEAFF | TGTGCCAGCAGTTTTTATATGGGATCCCCTGAAGCTTTCTTT
TRBJ2-1 | few | TRBD2 | TRBV3-1 | CASRSGLAPVNEQFF | TGTGCCAGCAGATCCGGACTAGCACCCGTCAATGAGCAGTTCTTC
TRBJ2-5 | medium-sized | NA | TRBV29-1 | CSVAQQETQYF | TGCAGCGTTGCCCAACAAGAGACCCAGTACTTC
TRBJ2-3 | many | NA | TRBV28 | CASSLMGVTPTDTQYF | TGTGCCAGCAGTTTAATGGGAGTGACCCCCACAGATACGCAGTATTTT
TRBJ2-3 | medium-sized | TRBD2 | TRBV2 | CASDISGRMTDTQYF | TGTGCCAGCGATATTAGCGGGAGAATGACAGATACGCAGTATTTT
TRBJ2-5 | few | NA | TRBV6-2/TRBV6-3 | CASTAPYAGIQETQYF | TGTGCCAGCACGGCCCCTTATGCGGGAATCCAAGAGACCCAGTACTTC
TRBJ2-7 | many | TRBD2 | TRBV28 | CACGTIMHEQYF | TGTGCCTGCGGGACTATAATGCACGAGCAGTACTTC
TRBJ2-5 | many | NA | TRBV7-9 | CASSGGQAVQETQYF | TGTGCCAGCAGCGGAGGGCAGGCCGTCCAAGAGACCCAGTACTTC
TRBJ1-2 | many | TRBD1 | TRBV27 | CASRFNQGANGYTF | TGTGCCAGCAGGTTTAACCAGGGGGCAAATGGCTACACCTTC
TRBJ2-5 | many | NA | TRBV5-1 | CASSFRRETQYF | TGCGCCAGCAGCTTCCGAAGAGAGACCCAGTACTTC
TRBJ2-7 | medium-sized | NA | TRBV20-1 | CSARPGGSEQYF | TGCAGTGCTCGACCTGGGGGCTCCGAGCAGTACTTC
TRBJ2-7 | few | TRBD1 | TRBV7-6 | CASSLGTGHYEQYF | TGTGCCAGCAGCTTAGGGACAGGGCACTACGAGCAGTACTTC
TRBJ2-1 | medium-sized | NA | TRBV2 | CASGLFSSYNEQFF | TGTGCCAGCGGTCTATTTAGCTCCTACAATGAGCAGTTCTTC
TRBJ2-5 | medium-sized | NA | TRBV7-9 | CASSLAGQAGTQYF | TGTGCCAGCAGCTTAGCGGGGCAGGCGGGGACCCAGTACTTC
TRBJ2-5 | NA | TRBD2 | TRBV15 | CATSRGGGRAHGETQYF | TGTGCCACCAGCAGAGGGGGTGGGAGGGCCCACGGGGAGACCCAGTACTTC
TRBJ2-7 | NA | NA | TRBV2 | CASNEDQGPTQYF | TGTGCCAGCAATGAAGACCAGGGTCCGACGCAGTACTTC
TRBJ1-6 | medium-sized | TRBD1 | TRBV20-1 | CSARRLDRVGSYNSPLHF | TGCAGTGCGCGCCGCCTTGACAGGGTGGGATCCTATAATTCACCCCTCCACTTT
TRBJ1-6 | NA | NA | TRBV6-5 | CASSGGQNRNNSPLHF | TGTGCCAGCAGTGGGGGGCAGAATAGAAATAATTCACCCCTCCACTTT
TRBJ2-2 | NA | NA | TRBV5-5 | CASSLAGINTGELFF | TGTGCCAGCAGCTTGGCGGGAATAAACACCGGGGAGCTGTTTTTT